Listed below are T cell receptor beta chains from one sample, sequenced in a study of Ad26.COV2.S vaccination and SARS-CoV-2 variants. Clones were sequenced by immunoSEQ multiplex PCR, and TCRdb holds only the in-frame ones, with some missing. The sample comprises about 680,000 clones, around 92% of which are singletons, and roughly 1.5% rests with the top ten. This sample comprised peripheral blood, obtained in a trial of Ad26.COV2.S vaccine versus placebo. These receptors originate from a person aged 18-60 years who received the Ad26.COV2.S COVID-19 vaccine or a placebo. Both conserved end residues are part of each CDR3. D genes are given only for firm matches. Clone sizes are given selectively: once, few, many, or a class where the clone is expanded.

size: -; J: TRBJ2-2; D: TRBD2; V: TRBV5-4; CDR3: CASSARRGANTGELFF; DNA: TGTGCCAGCAGCGCCCGCCGGGGGGCGAACACCGGGGAGCTGTTTTTT
size: -; J: TRBJ1-3; D: TRBD1; V: TRBV9; CDR3: CASSTQGALGNTIYF; DNA: TGTGCCAGCAGCACCCAGGGGGCGCTCGGAAACACCATATATTTT
size: -; J: TRBJ1-2; D: -; V: TRBV5-4; CDR3: CASSLGGRGYGYTF; DNA: TGTGCCAGCAGCTTGGGGGGCAGGGGCTATGGCTACACCTTC
size: once; J: TRBJ2-5; D: -; V: TRBV7-9; CDR3: CASSLALGLLETQYF; DNA: TGTGCCAGCAGCTTAGCGCTCGGGCTCCTGGAGACCCAGTACTTC
size: -; J: TRBJ1-2; D: TRBD1; V: TRBV29-1; CDR3: CSAARTGDLYGYTF; DNA: TGCAGCGCTGCTAGGACAGGGGACCTCTATGGCTACACCTTC
size: -; J: TRBJ1-1; D: -; V: TRBV5-1; CDR3: CASTLLRGGTEAFF; DNA: TGCGCCAGCACCCTCCTTCGGGGTGGGACTGAAGCTTTCTTT
size: -; J: TRBJ2-2; D: TRBD1; V: TRBV10-3; CDR3: CAISGQGVDTGELFF; DNA: TGTGCCATCAGTGGACAGGGGGTCGACACCGGGGAGCTGTTTTTT
size: -; J: TRBJ1-1; D: -; V: TRBV4-1; CDR3: CASSQGEGGYTEAFF; DNA: TGCGCCAGCAGCCAAGGTGAGGGGGGGTACACTGAAGCTTTCTTT
size: -; J: TRBJ1-5; D: TRBD1; V: TRBV15; CDR3: CATSNSITGGENNQPQHF; DNA: TGTGCCACCAGCAACTCAATCACAGGGGGGGAGAATAATCAGCCCCAGCATTTT
size: -; J: TRBJ2-2; D: -; V: TRBV21-1; CDR3: CASSASTGGAGNTGELFF; DNA: TGTGCCAGCAGCGCGTCGACAGGGGGCGCTGGGAACACCGGGGAGCTGTTTTTT
size: -; J: TRBJ2-2; D: -; V: TRBV2; CDR3: CASRGGRTGELFF; DNA: TGTGCCAGCAGGGGGGGTCGCACCGGGGAGCTGTTTTTT
size: -; J: TRBJ2-5; D: -; V: TRBV27; CDR3: CASSLGVGGDRKETQYF; DNA: TGTGCCAGCAGTTTAGGCGTAGGAGGGGACAGAAAAGAGACCCAGTACTTC
size: -; J: TRBJ2-3; D: -; V: TRBV2; CDR3: CASGQADTQYF; DNA: TGTGCCAGTGGGCAAGCAGATACGCAGTATTTT
size: -; J: TRBJ2-2; D: -; V: TRBV18; CDR3: CASSLPRDGELFF; DNA: TGTGCCAGCTCCCTTCCTCGGGACGGGGAGCTGTTTTTT
size: -; J: TRBJ2-7; D: -; V: TRBV2; CDR3: CASLGVSSYEQYF; DNA: TGTGCCAGCCTCGGGGTTAGCTCCTACGAGCAGTACTTC
size: -; J: TRBJ2-5; D: TRBD1; V: TRBV11-2; CDR3: CASSQTGGGETQYF; DNA: TGTGCCAGCAGCCAGACAGGGGGTGGAGAGACCCAGTACTTC
size: -; J: TRBJ1-6; D: -; V: TRBV7-8; CDR3: CASSSDGAGLNSPLHF; DNA: TGTGCCAGCAGCTCCGACGGAGCTGGCCTGAATTCACCCCTCCACTTT
size: -; J: TRBJ1-5; D: -; V: TRBV3-1/TRBV3-2; CDR3: CASSLGTGYSNQPQHF; DNA: TGTGCCAGCAGCCTTGGGACCGGGTATAGCAATCAGCCCCAGCATTTT
size: once; J: TRBJ2-1; D: -; V: TRBV6-5; CDR3: CASSYGRYNEQFF; DNA: TGTGCCAGCAGTTACGGTCGGTACAATGAGCAGTTCTTC
size: -; J: TRBJ1-3; D: -; V: TRBV4-2; CDR3: CASSQRTDGNTIYF; DNA: TGTGCCAGCAGCCAACGGACGGACGGAAACACCATATATTTT
size: -; J: TRBJ2-7; D: -; V: TRBV7-9; CDR3: CASSNTGLSSYEQYF; DNA: TGTGCCAGCAGCAATACAGGGTTGAGCTCCTACGAGCAGTACTTC
size: -; J: TRBJ2-1; D: -; V: TRBV5-1; CDR3: CASSFSLGLSINEQFF; DNA: TGCGCCAGCAGCTTTTCCCTTGGGCTTTCCATCAATGAGCAGTTCTTC
size: -; J: TRBJ2-7; D: -; V: TRBV12-3/TRBV12-4; CDR3: CASSLGGTYEQYF; DNA: TGTGCCAGCAGTTTAGGTGGGACCTACGAGCAGTACTTC
size: -; J: TRBJ1-5; D: TRBD1; V: TRBV19; CDR3: CASSTGTEYYSNQPQHF; DNA: TGTGCCAGTAGTACCGGGACAGAGTATTATAGCAATCAGCCCCAGCATTTT
size: -; J: TRBJ1-2; D: TRBD1; V: TRBV6-6; CDR3: CASRQGYDYTF; DNA: TGTGCCAGCAGACAGGGGTATGACTACACCTTC
size: -; J: TRBJ1-1; D: -; V: TRBV25-1; CDR3: CASSPEGEGNTEAFF; DNA: TGTGCCAGCAGCCCCGAAGGAGAGGGGAACACTGAAGCTTTCTTT
size: once; J: TRBJ2-3; D: -; V: TRBV14; CDR3: CASSYLGEGTDTQYF; DNA: TGTGCCAGCAGCTATTTGGGGGAAGGCACAGATACGCAGTATTTT
size: -; J: TRBJ1-2; D: -; V: TRBV11-2; CDR3: CASSFNNYGYTF; DNA: TGTGCCAGCAGCTTCAACAACTATGGCTACACCTTC
size: -; J: TRBJ2-7; D: TRBD1; V: TRBV5-1; CDR3: CASSFGRRGPDEQYF; DNA: TGCGCCAGCAGCTTTGGCCGCAGGGGGCCCGACGAGCAGTACTTC
size: -; J: TRBJ2-7; D: -; V: TRBV6-1; CDR3: CASSEAHPAEQYF; DNA: TGTGCCAGCAGTGAAGCGCACCCGGCCGAGCAGTACTTC